These 12 T cell receptor beta chains originate from one sample sequenced in a study of shared clonotypes between healthy human individuals. The assay was immunoSEQ multiplex PCR, and TCRdb's table has in-frame clones only and misses some. The table shows about 2 million clones, with around 95% occurring only once. Material for sequencing was naive CD4+ T cells sorted from blood. Subset given: CD45RA+ positively selected. These receptors originate from a man aged 18 to 29 in good health.

The chain employs TRBV7-9 and TRBJ2-1; 11 bases line up with TRBD1. This CDR3 is built from 15 residues. Germline values: CDR1 SEHNR, CDR2 FQNEAQ (reference sequence). The V segment lost 5 bases and the J segment 8 bases; nucleotides outside the gene matches: 8. CDR3: CASSLGQGVRYEQFF. The CDR3 DNA reads as TGTGCCAGCAGCCTGGGACAGGGGGTTCGTTATGAGCAGTTCTTC.

J is TRBJ1-6 and V is TRBV5-1, with TRBD1 as a possible D gene (6 bases). The CDR3 is made up of 13 amino acids. V was trimmed by 7 bases and J by 7 bases, leaving 12 bases between them. CDR1 is SGHRS, CDR2 YFSETQ, per germline. CDR3 bases: TGCGCCAGCGGCGAGGGGGGGAATTCACCCCTCCACTTT. As protein: CASGEGGNSPLHF.

The chain uses TRBV7-9 and TRBJ2-3, with 10 bases that match TRBD2. CDR1 is SEHNR and CDR2 is FQNEAQ in the germline V gene (reference sequence). CDR3 length equals 16 residues. Trimming cost V 1 base and J 0 bases; bases outside gene matches: 1. The CDR3 DNA reads TGTGCCAGCAGCTTAGGGACTAGCGGTAGCACAGATACGCAGTATTTT. It codes for CASSLGTSGSTDTQYF.

The chain joins TRBV28 to TRBJ1-2; the D is unclear. In germline, CDR1 is MDHEN, CDR2 SYDVKM. Trimming stripped 4 bases from V and 5 bases from J, with 11 bases between. The CDR3 runs 13 residues. DNA of the CDR3: TGTGCCAGCAGTTGGAGGTCCGGTTATGGCTACACCTTC. This codes for CASSWRSGYGYTF.

The V call is TRBV5-1, the J call TRBJ1-1; D remains ambiguous. The CDR3 covers 15 residues. V was trimmed by 4 bases and J by 3 bases, leaving 16 bases between them. Germline V lookup: CDR1 SGHRS, CDR2 YFSETQ. The CDR3 region has the DNA TGCGCCAGCAGCAAGGACCCCCTTGGGGACACTGAAGCTTTCTTT. Translation gives CASSKDPLGDTEAFF.

The rearrangement links TRBV2 to TRBJ2-7; 9 positions agree with TRBD1. Per the germline V gene, CDR1 is SNHLY and CDR2 is FYNNEI. The CDR3 is 14 amino acids. V gave up 8 bases and J gave up 6 bases; unmatched junction bases: 11. The CDR3 DNA reads as TGTGCCAGCGCCGGGACAGGGCTGCCTAGCGAGCAGTACTTC. It is translated as CASAGTGLPSEQYF.

The CDR3 loop is CASRIGQGGGTQYF. CDR3 in DNA: TGTGCCAGCAGAATAGGACAGGGCGGAGGCACGCAGTATTTT. The chain carries TRBV6-5 and TRBJ2-3; 8 nucleotides line up with TRBD1. Germline loops: CDR1 MNHEY, CDR2 SVGAGI. The CDR3 runs to 14 residues. The V and J ends lost 6 bases and 9 bases, in that order; junction bases with no gene match: 11.

The genes are TRBV2 and TRBJ2-1; TRBD2 matches 8 bases. Germline lookup yields CDR1 SNHLY and CDR2 FYNNEI. J gave up 9 bases and V 2 bases, and 9 bases lay outside the gene matches. This CDR3 region has 15 residues. CDR3 protein: CASSETGLVLSEQFF. CDR3 coding DNA: TGTGCCAGCAGTGAAACGGGACTAGTACTATCTGAGCAGTTCTTC.

The rearrangement uses TRBV28 and TRBJ2-5; 9 nucleotides agree with TRBD1. The germline V gene has CDR1 MDHEN and CDR2 SYDVKM. The CDR3 consists of 12 residues. V shed 8 bases, J shed 4 bases, and the junction held 2 bases outside the gene matches. CDR3 amino acids: CASGTGRETQYF. CDR3 bases: TGTGCCAGCGGGACAGGGAGAGAGACCCAGTACTTC.

The rearrangement links TRBV7-8 to TRBJ1-4; D is possibly TRBD1 (5 bases). The CDR3 is 13 amino acids. V shed 4 bases and J shed 8 bases, with 11 bases lying between them. Germline V gives CDR1 SGHVS, CDR2 FQNEAQ. The CDR3 region is CASSSGTVEKLFF. DNA of the CDR3: TGTGCCAGCAGCTCGGGGACTGTAGAAAAACTGTTTTTT.

With regard to this clone: At one of its ends the junction is not consistent with the germline gene, which may arise from a read error. The chain joins TRBV7-7 to TRBJ2-5; TRBD2 is a possible D gene (6 bases). CDR3 length: 15 amino acids. The germline V gene has CDR1 SSHAT and CDR2 FNYEAQ (reference sequence). The CDR3 is CASSSGREYQETQYF. The CDR3 coding sequence is TGTGCTAGCAGCTCGGGTCGGGAGTACCAAGAGACCCAGTACTTC.

This sequence joins TRBV11-2 and TRBJ2-6, with a possible D match to TRBD2 (5 bases). Germline assignment: CDR1 SGHAT and CDR2 FQNNGV. The CDR3 is 19 amino acids. V lost 5 bases and J lost 2, with 22 bases in between. Here the CDR3 reads CASSALLFLGSAGANVLTF. The CDR3, as DNA: TGTGCCAGCAGCGCCCTGCTCTTTCTAGGGAGCGCTGGGGCCAACGTCCTGACTTTC.